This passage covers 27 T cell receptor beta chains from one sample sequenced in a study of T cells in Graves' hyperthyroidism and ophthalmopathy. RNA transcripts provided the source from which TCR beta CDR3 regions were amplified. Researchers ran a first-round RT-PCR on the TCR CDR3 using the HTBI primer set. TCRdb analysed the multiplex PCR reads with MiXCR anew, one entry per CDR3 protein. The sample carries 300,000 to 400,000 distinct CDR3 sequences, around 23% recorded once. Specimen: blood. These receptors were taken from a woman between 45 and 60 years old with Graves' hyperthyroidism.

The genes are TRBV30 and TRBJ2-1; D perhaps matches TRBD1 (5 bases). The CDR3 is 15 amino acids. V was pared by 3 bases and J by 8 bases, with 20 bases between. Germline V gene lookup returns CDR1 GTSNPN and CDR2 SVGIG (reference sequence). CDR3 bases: TGTGCCTGGAGCCCAGGCCAGGGTGCGCGCGATGAGCAGTTCTTC. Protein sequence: CAWSPGQGARDEQFF.

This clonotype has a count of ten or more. The CDR3 spells CSASGGTWGEKLFF. CDR3 nucleotides: TGCAGTGCTTCAGGGGGGACATGGGGTGAAAAACTGTTTTTT. The chain has TRBV20-1 and TRBJ1-4; 7 bases are a match to TRBD1. The CDR3 runs to 14 residues. V lost 5 bases to trimming and J lost 7 bases; unmatched junction nucleotides: 10. Germline CDR1 is DFQATT and CDR2 is SNEGSKA (reference sequence).

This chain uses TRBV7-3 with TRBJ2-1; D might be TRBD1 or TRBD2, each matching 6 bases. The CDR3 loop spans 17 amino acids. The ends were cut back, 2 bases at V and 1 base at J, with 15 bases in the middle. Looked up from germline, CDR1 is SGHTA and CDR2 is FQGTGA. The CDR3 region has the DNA TGTGCCAGCAGCTTAGGTTGGAGGGGGAAGTCCTACAATGAGCAGTTCTTC. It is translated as CASSLGWRGKSYNEQFF.

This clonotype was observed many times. As DNA, the CDR3 is TGTGCCAGCAAACTCTCGGGGCAGGGGGGAAACATTCAGTACTTC. This sequence encodes CASKLSGQGGNIQYF. The J gene is TRBJ2-4, the V gene TRBV28; D is perhaps TRBD1 (7 bases). The V gene's germline CDR1 is MDHEN and CDR2 SYDVKM. This CDR3 spans 15 amino acids. V dropped 7 bases and J dropped 6 bases, with 19 bases sitting between them.

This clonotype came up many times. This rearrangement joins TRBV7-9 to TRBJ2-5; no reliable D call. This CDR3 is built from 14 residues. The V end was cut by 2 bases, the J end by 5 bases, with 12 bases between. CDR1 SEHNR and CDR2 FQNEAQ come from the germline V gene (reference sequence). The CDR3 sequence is CASSLTGLGETQYF. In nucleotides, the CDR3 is TGTGCCAGCAGCTTAACGGGCCTCGGGGAGACCCAGTACTTC.

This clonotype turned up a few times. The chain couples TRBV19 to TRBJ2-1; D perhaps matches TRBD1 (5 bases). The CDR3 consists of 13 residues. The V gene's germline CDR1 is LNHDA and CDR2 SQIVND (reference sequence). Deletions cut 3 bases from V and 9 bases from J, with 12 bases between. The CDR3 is CASSMAQGGEQFF. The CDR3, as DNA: TGTGCCAGTAGTATGGCCCAGGGCGGTGAGCAGTTCTTC.

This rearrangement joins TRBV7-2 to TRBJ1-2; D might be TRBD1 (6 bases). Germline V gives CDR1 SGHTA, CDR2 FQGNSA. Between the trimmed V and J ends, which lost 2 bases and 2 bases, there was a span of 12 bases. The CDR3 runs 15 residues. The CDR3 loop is CASSLFRGGNYGYTF. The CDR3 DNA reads TGTGCCAGCAGCTTATTCAGGGGTGGAAACTATGGCTACACCTTC.

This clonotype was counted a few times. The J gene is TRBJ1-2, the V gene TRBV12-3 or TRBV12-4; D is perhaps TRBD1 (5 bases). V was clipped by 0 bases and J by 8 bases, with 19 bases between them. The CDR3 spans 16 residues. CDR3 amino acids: CASSLAHSGGSTGYTF. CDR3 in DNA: TGTGCCAGCAGTTTAGCGCATTCGGGGGGTTCAACGGGCTACACCTTC.

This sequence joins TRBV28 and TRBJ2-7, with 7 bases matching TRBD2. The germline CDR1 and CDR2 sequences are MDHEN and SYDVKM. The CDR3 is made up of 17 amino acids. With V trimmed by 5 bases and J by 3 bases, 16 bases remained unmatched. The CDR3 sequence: CASSLLSGEALIYEQYF. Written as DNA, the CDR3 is TGTGCCAGCAGTCTACTCAGCGGGGAGGCGTTGATCTACGAGCAGTACTTC.

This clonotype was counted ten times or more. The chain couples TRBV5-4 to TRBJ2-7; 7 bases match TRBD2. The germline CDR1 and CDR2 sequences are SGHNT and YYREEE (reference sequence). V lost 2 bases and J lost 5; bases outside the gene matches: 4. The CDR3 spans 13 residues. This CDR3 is CASSLTGGHEQYF. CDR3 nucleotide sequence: TGTGCCAGCAGCTTAACGGGAGGCCACGAGCAGTACTTC. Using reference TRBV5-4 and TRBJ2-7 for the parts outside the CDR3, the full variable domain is ETGVTQSPTHLIKTRGQQVTLRCSSQSGHNTVSWYQQALGQGPQFIFQYYREEENGRGNFPPRFSGLQFPNYSSELNVNALELDDSALYLCASSLTGGHEQYFGPGTRLTVT.

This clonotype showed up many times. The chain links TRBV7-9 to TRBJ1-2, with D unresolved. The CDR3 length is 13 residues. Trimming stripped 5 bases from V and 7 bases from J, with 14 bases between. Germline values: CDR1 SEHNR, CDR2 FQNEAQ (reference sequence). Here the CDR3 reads CASSTPLGIGYTF. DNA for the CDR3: TGTGCCAGCAGCACACCCCTTGGGATTGGCTACACCTTC.

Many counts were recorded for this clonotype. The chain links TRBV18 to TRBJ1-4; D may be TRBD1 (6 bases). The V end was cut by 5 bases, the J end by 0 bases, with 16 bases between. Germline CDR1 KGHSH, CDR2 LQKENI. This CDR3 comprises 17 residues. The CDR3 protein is CASSSRQVTATNEKLFF. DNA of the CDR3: TGTGCCAGCTCATCTCGACAGGTGACAGCAACTAATGAAAAACTGTTTTTT.

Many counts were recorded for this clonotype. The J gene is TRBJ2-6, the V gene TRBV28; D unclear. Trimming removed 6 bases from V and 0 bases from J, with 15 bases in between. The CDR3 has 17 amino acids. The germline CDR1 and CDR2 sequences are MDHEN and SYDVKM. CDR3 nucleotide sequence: TGTGCCAGCAGGGTCTCTTTATTGAGCTCTGGGGCCAACGTCCTGACTTTC. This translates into CASRVSLLSSGANVLTF.

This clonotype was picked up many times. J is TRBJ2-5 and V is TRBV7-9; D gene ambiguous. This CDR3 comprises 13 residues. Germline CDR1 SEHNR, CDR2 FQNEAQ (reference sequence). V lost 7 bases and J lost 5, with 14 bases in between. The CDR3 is CASNRLPVETQYF. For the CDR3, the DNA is TGTGCCAGCAATCGGCTACCCGTGGAGACCCAGTACTTC.

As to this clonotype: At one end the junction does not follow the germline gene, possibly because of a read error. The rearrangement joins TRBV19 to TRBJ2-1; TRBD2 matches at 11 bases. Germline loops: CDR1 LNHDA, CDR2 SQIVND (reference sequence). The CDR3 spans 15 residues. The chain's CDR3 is CASRIAGGPVNEQFF. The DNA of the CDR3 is TGTGCCAGTAGAATAGCGGGAGGGCCCGTCAATGAGCAGTTCTTC.

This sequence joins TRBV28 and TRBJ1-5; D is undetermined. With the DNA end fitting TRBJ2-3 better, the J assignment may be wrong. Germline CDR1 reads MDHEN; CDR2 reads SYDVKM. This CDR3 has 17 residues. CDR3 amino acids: CASSLSAAFYSNQPQYF. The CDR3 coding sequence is TGTGCCAGCAGTTTATCGGCAGCTTTTTATAGCAATCAGCCTCAGTATTTT.

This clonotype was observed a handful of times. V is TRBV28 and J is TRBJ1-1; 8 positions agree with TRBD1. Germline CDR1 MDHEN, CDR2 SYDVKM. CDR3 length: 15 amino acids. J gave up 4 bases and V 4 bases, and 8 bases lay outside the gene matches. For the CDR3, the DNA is TGTGCCAGCAGTTCTAACCTCGGACAGGGCACTGAAGCTTTCTTT. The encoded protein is CASSSNLGQGTEAFF.

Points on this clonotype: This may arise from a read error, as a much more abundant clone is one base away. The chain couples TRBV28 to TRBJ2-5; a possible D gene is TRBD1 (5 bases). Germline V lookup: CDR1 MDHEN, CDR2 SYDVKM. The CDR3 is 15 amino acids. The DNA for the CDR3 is TGTGCCAGCAGTTTAAGGACAAGCTACCAAGAGACCCGGTACTTC. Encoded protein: CASSLRTSYQETRYF.

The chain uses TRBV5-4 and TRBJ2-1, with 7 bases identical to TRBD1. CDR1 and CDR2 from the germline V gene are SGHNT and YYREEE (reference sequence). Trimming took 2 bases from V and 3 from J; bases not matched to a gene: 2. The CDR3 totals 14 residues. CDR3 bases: TGTGCCAGCAGCTTCGGACAGGACTACAATGAGCAGTTCTTC. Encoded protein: CASSFGQDYNEQFF.

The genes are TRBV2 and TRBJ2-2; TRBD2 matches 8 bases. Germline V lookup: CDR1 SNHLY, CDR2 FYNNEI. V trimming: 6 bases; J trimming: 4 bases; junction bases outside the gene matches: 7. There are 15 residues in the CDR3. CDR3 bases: TGTGCCAGCAGCGGGAGCGGGAGCGGCACCGGGGAGCTGTTTTTT. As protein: CASSGSGSGTGELFF.

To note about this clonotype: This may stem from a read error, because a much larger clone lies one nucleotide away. The CDR3 here is CATARGGSQPQHF. The CDR3 DNA reads as TGTGCCACCGCACGAGGGGGCAGTCAGCCCCAGCATTTT. The V call is TRBV24-1, the J call TRBJ1-5; 7 bases match TRBD1. Looked up from germline, CDR1 is KGHDR and CDR2 is SFDVKD. V gave up 9 bases and J gave up 6 bases; unmatched junction bases: 7. The length of the CDR3 is 13 residues.

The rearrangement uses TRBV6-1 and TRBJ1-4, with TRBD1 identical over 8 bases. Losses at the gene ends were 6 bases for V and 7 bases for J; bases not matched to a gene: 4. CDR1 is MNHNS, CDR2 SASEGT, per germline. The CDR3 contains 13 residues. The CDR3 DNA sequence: TGTGCCAGCAGAAACAGGGGGGGTGAAAAACTGTTTTTT. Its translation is CASRNRGGEKLFF.

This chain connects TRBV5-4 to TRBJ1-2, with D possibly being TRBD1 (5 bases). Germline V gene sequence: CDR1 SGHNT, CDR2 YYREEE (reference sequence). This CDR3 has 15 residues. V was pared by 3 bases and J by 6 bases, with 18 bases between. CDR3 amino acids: CASSSPQGQGNGYTF. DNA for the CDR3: TGTGCCAGCAGCTCCCCCCAAGGGCAGGGCAATGGCTACACCTTC.

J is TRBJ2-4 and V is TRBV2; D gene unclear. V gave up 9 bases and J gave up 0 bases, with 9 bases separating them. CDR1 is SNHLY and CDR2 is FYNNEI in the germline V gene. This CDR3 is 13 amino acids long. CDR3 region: CASMSIAKNIQYF. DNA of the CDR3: TGTGCCAGTATGTCCATAGCCAAAAACATTCAGTACTTC. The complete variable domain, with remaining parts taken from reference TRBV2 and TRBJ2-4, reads EPEVTQTPSHQVTQMGQEVILRCVPISNHLYFYWYRQILGQKVEFLVSFYNNEISEKSEIFDDQFSVERPDGSNFTLKIRSTKLEDSAMYFCASMSIAKNIQYFGAGTRLSVL.

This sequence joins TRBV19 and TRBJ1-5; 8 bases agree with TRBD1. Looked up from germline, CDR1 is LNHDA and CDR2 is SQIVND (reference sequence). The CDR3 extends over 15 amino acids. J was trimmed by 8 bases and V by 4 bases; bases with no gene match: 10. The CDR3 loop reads CASSTTGAINEPQHF. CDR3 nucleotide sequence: TGTGCCAGTAGTACGACAGGGGCTATCAACGAGCCCCAGCATTTT. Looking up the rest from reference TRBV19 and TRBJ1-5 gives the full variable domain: DGGITQSPKYLFRKEGQNVTLSCEQNLNHDAMYWYRQDPGQGLRLIYYSQIVNDFQKGDIAEGYSVSREKKESFPLTVTSAQKNPTAFYLCASSTTGAINEPQHFGDGTRLSIL.

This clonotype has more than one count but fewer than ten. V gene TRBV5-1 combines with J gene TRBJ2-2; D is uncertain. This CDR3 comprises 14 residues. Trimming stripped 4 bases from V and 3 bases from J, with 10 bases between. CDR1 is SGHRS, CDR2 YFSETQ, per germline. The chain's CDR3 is CASSLNYDTGELFF. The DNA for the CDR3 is TGCGCCAGCAGCCTCAACTATGACACCGGGGAGCTGTTTTTT.

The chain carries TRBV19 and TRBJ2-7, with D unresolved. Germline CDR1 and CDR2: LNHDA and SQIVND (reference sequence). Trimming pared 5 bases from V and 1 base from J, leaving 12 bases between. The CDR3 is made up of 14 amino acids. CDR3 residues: CASSSGSLSYEQYF. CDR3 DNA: TGTGCCAGTAGTTCAGGATCCCTATCCTACGAGCAGTACTTC. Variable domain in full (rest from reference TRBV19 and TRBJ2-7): DGGITQSPKYLFRKEGQNVTLSCEQNLNHDAMYWYRQDPGQGLRLIYYSQIVNDFQKGDIAEGYSVSREKKESFPLTVTSAQKNPTAFYLCASSSGSLSYEQYFGPGTRLTVT.